This TCR beta chain was recovered during a study of blood T cell repertoires in COVID-19. Study-wide context: The samples span acute and convalescent COVID-19 from the United States, Italy and Spain. Sample material is recorded as cDNA or gDNA derived from T cells, B-cell-depleted T cells, or PBMCs.

After removal of 8 bases from V and 2 bases from J, the junction contained 10 bases not matched to a gene. The CDR3 runs 15 residues. As processed by the authors: Amplification with reference gene primers provided the estimates of nucleated cell counts. Only in-frame clones appear in the TCRdb table, and some are missing; sequencing was by immunoSEQ multiplex PCR. V and J calls and clone size follow that table, whereas D and trimming were derived from the DNA. The data show about 310,000 clones, with 87% seen just once and 1% held by the top ten. The clonotype was recovered from a man aged 50 to 60 with active or convalescent COVID-19. The chain links TRBV23-1 to TRBJ2-3; 7 bases are shared with TRBD2. TRBV23-1 is an ORF; its function is uncertain. The material sequenced was peripheral blood. Here the CDR3 DNA reads TGCGCCAGCGGGGGGGTCACCGGCCACACAGATACGCAGTATTTT. This encodes CASGGVTGHTDTQYF.